This T cell receptor beta chain appears in the sequencing data of a study of response to subunit inactivated influenza vaccine. TCRdb ran MiXCR on the RT-PCR reads and lists one entry per CDR3 protein. Here the sample spans 550,000 to 600,000 distinct CDR3 sequences, approximately 12% being singletons. With respect to this clonotype: Its antigen is not known.

General study results and limits: Researchers suggested that each seasonal influenza vaccination recruits few new T cells.

The material was PBMCs from blood, obtained on the day of vaccination. This receptor was identified in a man between 50 and 59 years old who received an inactivated influenza vaccine.

The CDR3 DNA is TGTGCCAGCAGGGGAGGACAGGGAACCGGGGAGCTGTTTTTT. Protein: CASRGGQGTGELFF. V gene TRBV12-3 or TRBV12-4 combines with J gene TRBJ2-2; TRBD1 matches 8 bases. With 6 bases clipped from V and 5 bases from J, the junction kept 5 bases outside the gene matches. The CDR3 loop spans 14 amino acids.